This T cell receptor beta chain was captured by sequencing in a study of OX40 agonist ivuxolimab in advanced cancers. This clone was counted only a few times. Data came from immunoSEQ multiplex PCR; TCRdb stores just in-frame clones and leaves some out. The table lists 8,000 to 10,000 clones, about 90% of them singletons. The ends were cut back, 5 bases at V and 3 bases at J, with 7 bases in the middle. In germline, CDR1 is SGHNT, CDR2 YENEEA. The CDR3 extends over 12 amino acids. Sample: CD4+ or CD8+ T cells sorted from blood, taken in a trial of the OX40 agonist ivuxolimab. The source is an adult with an advanced solid tumor such as melanoma, head and neck, liver or kidney cancer. The rearrangement joins TRBV11-3 to TRBJ2-5; D remains unclear. For the CDR3, the DNA is TGTGCCAGCAGCGGGTCGGAAGAGACCCAGTACTTC. Its translation: CASSGSEETQYF.